A single sample gave rise to the 28 T cell receptor beta chains below, sequenced in a study of blood T cell repertoires in COVID-19. Data came from immunoSEQ multiplex PCR; TCRdb stores just in-frame clones and leaves some out. Of approximately 140,000 clones detected, around 82% appear once; the ten largest clones hold 3.9%. The sample was PBMCs or T cells enriched from blood (not recorded which). The receptors stem from a man over 45 in a cohort exposed to, infected with or recovered from COVID-19 (not recorded which).

The V call is TRBV5-1, the J call TRBJ2-1; TRBD2 agrees at 10 bases. Losses at the gene ends were 0 bases for V and 7 bases for J; bases not matched to a gene: 7. The CDR3 loop spans 16 amino acids. Germline V lookup: CDR1 SGHRS, CDR2 YFSETQ. The CDR3 nucleotides are TGCGCCAGCAGCTTGGACGGGGTAGCGGGGGGTAATGAGCAGTTCTTC. The encoded protein is CASSLDGVAGGNEQFF. Filled out from reference TRBV5-1 and TRBJ2-1, the complete variable domain reads KAGVTQTPRYLIKTRGQQVTLSCSPISGHRSVSWYQQTPGQGLQFLFEYFSETQRNKGNFPGRFSGRQFSNSRSEMNVSTLELGDSALYLCASSLDGVAGGNEQFFGPGTRLTVL.

In its sample, this clone was seen once. V is TRBV10-3 and J is TRBJ1-6, with D uncertain. Between the trimmed V and J ends, which lost 8 bases and 7 bases, there was a span of 12 bases. Germline V lookup: CDR1 ENHRY, CDR2 SYGVKD. The CDR3 has 13 residues. The CDR3 DNA sequence: TGTGCCATCGGCGGCAGACCAAATTCACCCCTCCACTTT. Its translation: CAIGGRPNSPLHF.

This chain links TRBV6-2 or TRBV6-3 with TRBJ1-3; D not resolved. V lost 0 bases to trimming and J lost 1 base, with 10 bases between them. CDR3 length: 16 residues. Germline values: CDR1 MNHEY, CDR2 SVGEGT. This chain's CDR3 is CASSYSTYRSGNTIYF. Written as DNA, the CDR3 is TGTGCCAGCAGTTACTCCACCTACAGATCTGGAAACACCATATATTTT.

This chain's CDR3 is CASREKGTSYEQYF. The CDR3 bases are TGTGCCAGCAGGGAGAAAGGGACAAGCTACGAGCAGTACTTC. The V call is TRBV2, the J call TRBJ2-7, with D perhaps TRBD1 (6 bases). V was pared by 6 bases and J by 3 bases, with 15 bases between. Germline V lookup: CDR1 SNHLY, CDR2 FYNNEI. The CDR3 runs 14 residues.

The chain links TRBV30 to TRBJ2-2, with 11 bases identical to TRBD2. The J segment lost 3 bases and the V segment lost 0 bases, leaving 0 bases of the junction unmatched. There are 15 residues in the CDR3. Per the germline V gene, CDR1 is GTSNPN and CDR2 is SVGIG (reference sequence). The CDR3 bases are TGTGCCTGGAGTGTGGGACTAGCGGACACCGGGGAGCTGTTTTTT. This translates into CAWSVGLADTGELFF. Filled out from reference TRBV30 and TRBJ2-2, the complete variable domain reads SQTIHQWPATLVQPVGSPLSLECTVEGTSNPNLYWYRQAAGRGLQLLFYSVGIGQISSEVPQNLSASRPQDRQFILSSKKLLLSDSGFYLCAWSVGLADTGELFFGEGSRLTVL.

The V call is TRBV5-4, the J call TRBJ1-5; D is uncertain. V lost 4 bases to trimming and J lost 2 bases, with 16 bases between them. The CDR3 totals 16 residues. Germline loops: CDR1 SGHNT, CDR2 YYREEE (reference sequence). The CDR3 DNA is TGTGCCAGCAGCCCCCCCAGGTGGTTGCGCAATCAGCCCCAGCATTTT. Residues: CASSPPRWLRNQPQHF.

This sequence joins TRBV5-1 and TRBJ2-1, with TRBD2 matching 8 bases. Looked up from germline, CDR1 is SGHRS and CDR2 is YFSETQ. The CDR3 covers 16 residues. V was clipped by 3 bases and J by 7 bases; unmatched bases: 12. The CDR3 region has the DNA TGCGCCAGCAGCTACCGTGAGGGGACTAGTAATAATGAGCAGTTCTTC. Protein product: CASSYREGTSNNEQFF.

This clone was seen only once. The rearrangement joins TRBV10-3 to TRBJ2-3; no clear D. The CDR3 has 12 amino acids. V lost 6 bases, J lost 12 bases, and 16 bases lay in between. The germline V gene has CDR1 ENHRY and CDR2 SYGVKD. The CDR3 region is CAISEPSPIQYF. The CDR3 bases are TGTGCCATCAGCGAGCCATCCCCTATCCAGTATTTT.

The rearrangement joins TRBV12-3 or TRBV12-4 to TRBJ2-5, with 11 bases lining up with TRBD2. Losses at the gene ends were 7 bases for V and 7 bases for J; bases not matched to a gene: 5. CDR3 length: 13 amino acids. CDR3 sequence reads: CASTRGLAGTQYF. CDR3 bases: TGTGCCAGCACTAGAGGACTAGCGGGGACCCAGTACTTC.

The J gene is TRBJ2-2, the V gene TRBV2; 14 bases line up with TRBD2. Trimming at V came to 5 bases and at J to 3 bases, leaving 5 bases not matched to a gene. The CDR3 is made up of 17 amino acids. Germline loops: CDR1 SNHLY, CDR2 FYNNEI. The CDR3 bases are TGTGCCAGCAGTTACGGACTAGCGGGAGGAGACACCGGGGAGCTGTTTTTT. Protein: CASSYGLAGGDTGELFF.

The V and J genes are TRBV6-2 or TRBV6-3 and TRBJ2-7, with TRBD2 matching over 11 bases. V shed 5 bases and J 3 bases; nucleotides not matched to a gene: 9. The CDR3 is 16 amino acids. Germline V gene lookup returns CDR1 MNHEY and CDR2 SVGEGT. In DNA, the CDR3 is TGTGCCAGCAGTGGGGCTAGCGGGAGGCCCCGCTACGAGCAGTACTTC. It translates to CASSGASGRPRYEQYF.

This clone has only a few counts. The chain's CDR3 is CAISRGSGTEAFF. The CDR3 DNA reads TGTGCCATCTCTCGGGGGAGTGGCACTGAAGCTTTCTTT. The rearrangement links TRBV3-1 (or the pseudogene TRBV3-2) to TRBJ1-1; D possibly corresponds to TRBD1 (5 bases). The germline CDR1 and CDR2 sequences are LGHDT and YNNKEL (reference sequence). The CDR3 is 13 residues long. V was pared by 10 bases and J by 4 bases, with 16 bases between.

The gene calls are TRBV19 and TRBJ1-5; a weak D match, TRBD1 (5 bases). The V and J ends lost 0 bases and 6 bases respectively, with 9 bases between them. The CDR3 is 14 residues long. Per germline, CDR1 LNHDA and CDR2 SQIVND (reference sequence). The CDR3 bases are TGTGCCAGTAGTATAGAGGGGGGAGGTCAGCCCCAGCATTTT. It encodes CASSIEGGGQPQHF.

CDR3 sequence: CATARGSDGQTNYGYTF. The DNA for the CDR3 is TGTGCCACCGCCAGAGGGTCTGATGGACAGACTAACTATGGCTACACCTTC. The V gene is TRBV10-3, the J gene TRBJ1-2, with D possibly being TRBD1 (6 bases). V lost 10 bases to trimming and J lost 0 bases, with 24 bases between them. CDR1 and CDR2 (germline): ENHRY, SYGVKD. The CDR3 has 17 amino acids.

The rearrangement links TRBV9 to TRBJ2-7; D possibly corresponds to TRBD2 (6 bases). Between the trimmed V and J ends, which lost 0 bases and 0 bases, there was a span of 10 bases. Germline values: CDR1 SGDLS, CDR2 YYNGEE. The CDR3 runs 15 residues. CDR3: CASSVDRGSSYEQYF. As DNA, the CDR3 is TGTGCCAGCAGCGTAGATCGGGGGTCCTCCTACGAGCAGTACTTC.

This chain joins TRBV5-1 and TRBJ2-5; 8 nucleotides agree with TRBD2. The V gene's germline CDR1 is SGHRS and CDR2 YFSETQ. V shed 4 bases and J 2 bases; nucleotides not matched to a gene: 13. CDR3 length: 17 residues. CDR3 sequence: CASSPRGTRGVQETQYF. The DNA of the CDR3 is TGCGCCAGCAGCCCACGAGGGACTAGAGGGGTACAAGAGACCCAGTACTTC. Supplemented by reference TRBV5-1 and TRBJ2-5, the full variable domain reads KAGVTQTPRYLIKTRGQQVTLSCSPISGHRSVSWYQQTPGQGLQFLFEYFSETQRNKGNFPGRFSGRQFSNSRSEMNVSTLELGDSALYLCASSPRGTRGVQETQYFGPGTRLLVL.

This clone occurred a few times. The rearrangement joins TRBV19 to TRBJ1-6; D is unresolved. The CDR3 consists of 15 residues. V gave up 5 bases and J gave up 9 bases, with 17 bases separating them. The germline V gene has CDR1 LNHDA and CDR2 SQIVND (reference sequence). The CDR3 DNA follows: TGTGCCAGTAGTCGGGAGGGCCTTCAGGCTTCACCCCTCCACTTT. Its translation: CASSREGLQASPLHF.

This chain uses TRBV7-9 with TRBJ1-2; 10 bases fit TRBD1. With V trimmed by 4 bases and J by 3 bases, 8 bases remained unmatched. The CDR3 loop spans 16 amino acids. Germline CDR1 is SEHNR and CDR2 is FQNEAQ (reference sequence). The CDR3 here is CASSSYAGQGDYGYTF. DNA of the CDR3: TGTGCCAGCAGCTCCTATGCTGGACAGGGGGACTATGGCTACACCTTC.

In this sample, this clone turned up a few times. V gene TRBV18 combines with J gene TRBJ2-5; TRBD2 might be the D (5 bases). The V end was cut by 4 bases, the J end by 7 bases, with 13 bases between. Germline V gene lookup returns CDR1 KGHSH and CDR2 LQKENI. CDR3 length equals 13 residues. Written as DNA, the CDR3 is TGTGCCAGCTCACTCGACCCTGGAGGGACCCAGTACTTC. Translation gives CASSLDPGGTQYF.

The chain uses TRBV9 and TRBJ2-1; 7 bases align to TRBD1. V shed 0 bases and J 7 bases; nucleotides not matched to a gene: 7. The CDR3 extends over 15 amino acids. CDR1 SGDLS and CDR2 YYNGEE come from the germline V gene. CDR3 region: CASSVVQGVINEQFF. As DNA, the CDR3 is TGTGCCAGCAGCGTAGTTCAGGGGGTCATTAATGAGCAGTTCTTC.

J is TRBJ2-5 and V is TRBV5-1; tentative D call: TRBD2 (5 bases). This CDR3 has 16 amino acids. Trimming cost V 3 bases and J 2 bases, with 17 bases left between them. In germline, CDR1 is SGHRS, CDR2 YFSETQ. CDR3: CASSSNGGLLQETQYF. The CDR3 DNA follows: TGCGCCAGCAGCTCCAACGGAGGCCTCCTACAAGAGACCCAGTACTTC.

J is TRBJ2-3 and V is TRBV7-6, with 11 bases identical to TRBD2. Germline lookup yields CDR1 SGHVS and CDR2 FNYEAQ. With V trimmed by 4 bases and J by 1 base, 7 bases remained unmatched. CDR3 size: 17 residues. CDR3 residues: CASSSRRTSGRTDTQYF. The CDR3 coding sequence is TGTGCCAGCAGCTCCAGGCGGACTAGCGGGCGCACAGATACGCAGTATTTT.

The chain is built from TRBV30 and TRBJ1-1, with D perhaps TRBD1 (5 bases). V lost 3 bases and J 4 bases, leaving 9 bases between the germline ends. This CDR3 is built from 12 residues. Looked up from germline, CDR1 is GTSNPN and CDR2 is SVGIG (reference sequence). The CDR3 region is CAWSGGSTEAFF. CDR3 nucleotides: TGTGCCTGGAGCGGGGGGTCCACTGAAGCTTTCTTT.

V usage is TRBV21-1 and J usage is TRBJ1-2; the tabulated D call, TRBD1, remains unverified against the DNA. TRBV21-1 is annotated as a pseudogene. There are 17 residues in the CDR3. The CDR3 DNA reads TGTGCCAGCAGCTTCCGTCAGCCAGTACAGGGCCTATATGGCTACACCTTC. Residues: CASSFRQPVQGLYGYTF.

The rearrangement joins TRBV23-1 to TRBJ2-5; D uncertain. TRBV23-1 is an open reading frame whose function is uncertain. Trimming cost V 3 bases and J 7 bases, with 3 bases left between them. The CDR3 runs 10 residues. CDR3 region: CASSHGTQYF. CDR3 bases: TGCGCCAGCAGTCACGGGACCCAGTACTTC.

The chain is built from TRBV12-3 or TRBV12-4 and TRBJ2-7; 9 nucleotides align to TRBD1. V dropped 5 bases and J dropped 4; count of bases not matched to a gene: 0. The CDR3 spans 12 residues. The CDR3 nucleotides read TGTGCCAGCAGTGGGACAGGGTACGAGCAGTACTTC. Encoded protein: CASSGTGYEQYF.

The V gene is TRBV28, the J gene TRBJ1-5; 8 nucleotides align to TRBD1. This CDR3 is 14 amino acids long. Germline V gene data show CDR1 as MDHEN and CDR2 as SYDVKM. V lost 5 bases to trimming and J lost 7 bases; unmatched junction nucleotides: 7. Here the CDR3 DNA reads TGTGCCAGCAGTACGACAGGGGAAAACCAGCCCCAGCATTTT. Translation gives CASSTTGENQPQHF. The full variable domain, with the rest looked up from reference TRBV28 and TRBJ1-5, is DVKVTQSSRYLVKRTGEKVFLECVQDMDHENMFWYRQDPGLGLRLIYFSYDVKMKEKGDIPEGYSVSREKKERFSLILESASTNQTSMYLCASSTTGENQPQHFGDGTRLSIL.

The chain couples TRBV2 to TRBJ1-2; 9 nucleotides align to TRBD1. Germline-derived CDR1 and CDR2 are SNHLY and FYNNEI. Trimming at V came to 8 bases and at J to 0 bases, leaving 7 bases not matched to a gene. This CDR3 comprises 15 residues. The DNA of the CDR3 is TGTGCCAGCGAAGATAGGACAGGGGCTAACTATGGCTACACCTTC. Its translation is CASEDRTGANYGYTF.